Each of the 9 T cell receptor beta chains below was sequenced from the same sample in a study of cytomegalovirus exposure and HLA in healthy donors. PCR amplification relied on 60 Vbeta primers (plus 13 Jbeta primers). Method: immunoSEQ multiplex PCR; TCRdb's copy keeps in-frame clones and lacks some. The profile covers 150,000 to 200,000 clones, with 75% to 90% appearing a single time and around 4.1% taken by the ten largest. Sequencing was done on a sample of PBMCs. The receptors stem from a man aged 45 to 65 in good health and CMV-seropositive.

The gene calls are TRBV4-3 and TRBJ1-5; D gene unclear. Trimming stripped 0 bases from V and 5 bases from J, with 11 bases between. Germline V gene sequence: CDR1 LGHNA, CDR2 YSLEER. This CDR3 has 15 residues. The CDR3 is CASSQDVSTYQPQHF. As DNA, the CDR3 is TGCGCCAGCAGCCAAGATGTAAGCACTTATCAGCCCCAGCATTTT.

The rearrangement links TRBV5-8 to TRBJ2-6; 8 nucleotides line up with TRBD1. CDR1 is SGHTS and CDR2 is YDEGEE in the germline V gene. This CDR3 spans 16 amino acids. V was clipped by 0 bases and J by 2 bases; unmatched bases: 1. CDR3 region: CASSLETGAGANVLTF. The CDR3 DNA is TGTGCCAGCAGCTTGGAGACAGGGGCTGGGGCCAACGTCCTGACTTTC.

The V gene is TRBV19, the J gene TRBJ1-5; D not resolved. CDR3 length: 15 amino acids. Trimming shortened V by 8 bases and J by 0 bases, and 14 bases separated the two germline ends. Germline loops: CDR1 LNHDA, CDR2 SQIVND (reference sequence). CDR3 protein: CASRNSGYSNQPQHF. The CDR3 nucleotides are TGTGCCAGTCGCAACAGCGGTTATAGCAATCAGCCCCAGCATTTT.

The chain uses TRBV4-2 and TRBJ2-3; D perhaps matches TRBD2 (5 bases). The CDR3 consists of 17 residues. CDR1 and CDR2 from the germline V gene are LGHNA and YNFKEQ. Trimming pared 0 bases from V and 0 bases from J, leaving 13 bases between. In nucleotides, the CDR3 is TGTGCCAGCAGCCAAGATGACGCGGGCTCTAGCACAGATACGCAGTATTTT. Its protein is CASSQDDAGSSTDTQYF.

The chain is built from TRBV6-1 and TRBJ1-4; TRBD1 matches at 8 bases. This CDR3 is built from 14 residues. Germline V gene lookup returns CDR1 MNHNS and CDR2 SASEGT. After removal of 7 bases from V and 7 bases from J, the junction contained 8 bases not matched to a gene. The CDR3, as DNA: TGTGCCAGCAAGAACAGGGGGGGGGTTGAAAAACTGTTTTTT. This sequence encodes CASKNRGGVEKLFF.

This chain joins TRBV5-6 and TRBJ1-6, with 7 bases lining up with TRBD1. The trim removed 0 bases at V and 9 bases at J, leaving 3 bases unmatched. The CDR3 length is 14 residues. Per germline, CDR1 SGHDT and CDR2 YYEEEE. The CDR3 here is CASSLGQGGSPLHF. The CDR3 region has the DNA TGTGCCAGCAGCTTGGGACAGGGAGGTTCACCCCTCCACTTT. The complete variable domain, with remaining parts taken from reference TRBV5-6 and TRBJ1-6, reads DAGVTQSPTHLIKTRGQQVTLRCSPKSGHDTVSWYQQALGQGPQFIFQYYEEEERQRGNFPDRFSGHQFPNYSSELNVNALLLGDSALYLCASSLGQGGSPLHFGNGTRLTVT.

The rearrangement links TRBV29-1 to TRBJ1-2; D might be TRBD1 (5 bases). In germline, CDR1 is SQVTM, CDR2 ANQGSEA. Deletions cut 4 bases from V and 2 bases from J, with 17 bases between. This CDR3 spans 15 amino acids. DNA for the CDR3: TGCAGCGTTGGTGGTTGGGGCCGTGACAACTATGGCTACACCTTC. This encodes CSVGGWGRDNYGYTF.

The J gene is TRBJ2-5, the V gene TRBV6-1; unclear D gene. Germline CDR1 is MNHNS and CDR2 is SASEGT. The CDR3 has 13 amino acids. Trimming stripped 6 bases from V and 5 bases from J, with 13 bases between. Here the CDR3 reads CASSDAVGETQYF. The DNA for the CDR3 is TGTGCCAGCAGCGACGCCGTCGGGGAGACCCAGTACTTC.

The chain combines TRBV2 with TRBJ2-7; TRBD2 agrees at 14 bases. Looked up from germline, CDR1 is SNHLY and CDR2 is FYNNEI. The CDR3 spans 18 residues. J was trimmed by 7 bases and V by 1 base; bases with no gene match: 12. CDR3 in DNA: TGTGCCAGCAGTGAAGGTGGGATTAGGTGGACTAGCGGGAGGGAGCAGTACTTC. Translated: CASSEGGIRWTSGREQYF.